This TCR beta chain derives from a study of a mutant IDH1 vaccine in newly diagnosed glioma. Germline V gene sequence: CDR1 SGHNT, CDR2 YYREEE (reference sequence). V shed 4 bases and J shed 5 bases, with 11 bases lying between them. This CDR3 has 13 residues. Clones were sequenced by immunoSEQ multiplex PCR, and TCRdb holds only the in-frame ones, with some missing. The sample shows approximately 36,000 clones, over 85% of them seen only once. Time point of the sample: baseline, week 1 (first vaccination visit). The sample's treatment: pre-vaccination baseline after standard-of-care therapy. Patients carried new grade 3 or 4 IDH1-mutant astrocytomas lacking nuclear ATRX.

The chain uses TRBV5-4 and TRBJ2-3; D may correspond to TRBD1 or TRBD2 (6 bases each). This TCR was recovered from a man between 18 and 35 years old with glioma. The sequencing here drew on PBMCs, taken from a glioma patient treated with radiotherapy, temozolomide or both. The CDR3 DNA is TGTGCCAGCAGCCGTGGGGGGCAAGATACGCAGTATTTT. Protein product: CASSRGGQDTQYF.